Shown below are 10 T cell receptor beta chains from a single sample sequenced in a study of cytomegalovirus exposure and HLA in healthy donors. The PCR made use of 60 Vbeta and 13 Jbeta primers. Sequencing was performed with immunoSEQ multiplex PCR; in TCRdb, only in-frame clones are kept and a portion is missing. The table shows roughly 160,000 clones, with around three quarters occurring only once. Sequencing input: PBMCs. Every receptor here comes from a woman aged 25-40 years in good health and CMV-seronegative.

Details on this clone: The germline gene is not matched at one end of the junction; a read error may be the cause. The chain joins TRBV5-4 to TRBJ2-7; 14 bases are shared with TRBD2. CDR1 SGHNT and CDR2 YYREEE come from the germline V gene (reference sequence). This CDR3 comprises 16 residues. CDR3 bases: TGTGCCAGCAGCGCGTTGGGGGAGGGACTAGCGGGAGAGGTCTCCTTC. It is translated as CASSALGEGLAGEVSF.

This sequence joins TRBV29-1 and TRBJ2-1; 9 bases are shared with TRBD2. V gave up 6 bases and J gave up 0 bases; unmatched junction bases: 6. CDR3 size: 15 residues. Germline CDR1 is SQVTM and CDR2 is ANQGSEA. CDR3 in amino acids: CSVWGGRASYNEQFF. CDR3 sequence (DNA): TGCAGCGTCTGGGGCGGGAGGGCCTCCTACAATGAGCAGTTCTTC.

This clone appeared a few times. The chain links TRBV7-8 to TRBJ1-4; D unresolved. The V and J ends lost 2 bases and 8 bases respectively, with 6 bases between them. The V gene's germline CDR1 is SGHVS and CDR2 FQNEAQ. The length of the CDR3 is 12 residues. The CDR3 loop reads CASSLRGEKLFF. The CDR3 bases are TGTGCCAGCAGCTTAAGAGGAGAAAAACTGTTTTTT. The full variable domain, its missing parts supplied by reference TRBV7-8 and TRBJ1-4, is GAGVSQSPRYKVAKRGQDVALRCDPISGHVSLFWYQQALGQGPEFLTYFQNEAQLDKSGLPSDRFFAERPEGSVSTLKIQRTQQEDSAVYLCASSLRGEKLFFGSGTQLSVL.

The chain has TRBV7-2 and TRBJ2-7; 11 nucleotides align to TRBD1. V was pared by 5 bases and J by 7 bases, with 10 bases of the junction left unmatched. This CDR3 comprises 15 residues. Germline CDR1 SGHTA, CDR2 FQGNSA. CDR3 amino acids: CASSPLPGQGEEQYF. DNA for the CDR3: TGTGCCAGCAGCCCTTTACCGGGACAGGGGGAAGAGCAGTACTTC.

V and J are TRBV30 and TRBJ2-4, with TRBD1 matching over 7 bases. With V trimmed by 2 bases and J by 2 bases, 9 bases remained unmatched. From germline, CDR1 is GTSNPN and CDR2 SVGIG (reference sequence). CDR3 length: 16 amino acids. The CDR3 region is CAWSPTSGGPKNIQYF. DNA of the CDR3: TGTGCCTGGAGTCCTACCTCAGGGGGTCCCAAAAACATTCAGTACTTC. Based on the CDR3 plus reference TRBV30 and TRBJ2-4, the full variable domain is SQTIHQWPATLVQPVGSPLSLECTVEGTSNPNLYWYRQAAGRGLQLLFYSVGIGQISSEVPQNLSASRPQDRQFILSSKKLLLSDSGFYLCAWSPTSGGPKNIQYFGAGTRLSVL.

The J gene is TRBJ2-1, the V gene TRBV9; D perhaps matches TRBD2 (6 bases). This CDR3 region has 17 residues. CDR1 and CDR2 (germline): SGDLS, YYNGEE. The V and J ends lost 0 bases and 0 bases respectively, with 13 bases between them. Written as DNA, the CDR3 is TGTGCCAGCAGCGTAGACCCCGGGACTTCCTCCTACAATGAGCAGTTCTTC. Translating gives CASSVDPGTSSYNEQFF.

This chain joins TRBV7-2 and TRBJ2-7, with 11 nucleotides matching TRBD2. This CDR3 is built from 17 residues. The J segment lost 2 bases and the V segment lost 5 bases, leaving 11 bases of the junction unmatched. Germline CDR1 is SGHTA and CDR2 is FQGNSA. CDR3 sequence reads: CASSISSGGPTTYEQYF. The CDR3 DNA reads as TGTGCCAGCAGCATATCTAGCGGGGGGCCAACTACCTACGAGCAGTACTTC. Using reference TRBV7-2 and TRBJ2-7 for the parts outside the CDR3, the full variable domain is GAGVSQSPSNKVTEKGKDVELRCDPISGHTALYWYRQSLGQGLEFLIYFQGNSAPDKSGLPSDRFSAERTGGSVSTLTIQRTQQEDSAVYLCASSISSGGPTTYEQYFGPGTRLTVT.

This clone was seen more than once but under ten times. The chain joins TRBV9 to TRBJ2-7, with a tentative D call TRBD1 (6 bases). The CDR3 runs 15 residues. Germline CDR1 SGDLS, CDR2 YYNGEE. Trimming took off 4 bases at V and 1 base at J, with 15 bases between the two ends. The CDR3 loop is CASSPRDTASYEQYF. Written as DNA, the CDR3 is TGTGCCAGCAGCCCCCGGGACACTGCGTCCTACGAGCAGTACTTC.

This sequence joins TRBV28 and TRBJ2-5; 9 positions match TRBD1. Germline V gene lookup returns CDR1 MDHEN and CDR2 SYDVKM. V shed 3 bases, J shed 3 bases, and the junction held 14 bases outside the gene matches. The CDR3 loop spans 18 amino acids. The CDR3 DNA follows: TGTGCCAGCAGTTTCGGGGAAGCGGGGACAGGGACCGAAGAGACCCAGTACTTC. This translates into CASSFGEAGTGTEETQYF.

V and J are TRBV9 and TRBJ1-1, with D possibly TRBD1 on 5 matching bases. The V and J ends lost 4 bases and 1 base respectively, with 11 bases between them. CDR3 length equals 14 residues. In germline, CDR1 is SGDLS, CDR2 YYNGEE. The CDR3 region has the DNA TGTGCCAGCAGCACCACTGGACAGAACACTGAAGCTTTCTTT. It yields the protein CASSTTGQNTEAFF.